Below are 31 T cell receptor beta chains sequenced from a single sample in a study of beta chain features in type 1 diabetes. Study-wide results and limits: Shorter TCRB CDR3s, moderately but significantly so, marked every one of the four CD4+ subsets in Type 1 diabetes patients.

Their cognate antigens are unknown. The authors reverse transcribed all of the isolated RNA, so sequencing captured expressed TCRB transcripts. TCRdb's copy holds only in-frame clones and misses some; the assay was immunoSEQ multiplex PCR. The sample records a few hundred thousand clones, about 15% being singletons. The specimen sequenced was naive CD4+ T cells from blood. The receptor source for this set is a young man with type 1 diabetes.

This clone was observed a few times. The chain is built from TRBV7-9 and TRBJ1-2; 11 bases fit TRBD1. CDR1 SEHNR and CDR2 FQNEAQ come from the germline V gene (reference sequence). After removal of 2 bases from V and 6 bases from J, the junction contained 11 bases not matched to a gene. There are 17 residues in the CDR3. Here the CDR3 reads CASSLRGQGAPQHGYTF. CDR3 DNA sequence: TGTGCCAGCAGCTTAAGAGGACAGGGGGCTCCTCAGCATGGCTACACCTTC.

This chain joins TRBV29-1 and TRBJ2-4; 7 nucleotides align to TRBD1. Germline lookup yields CDR1 SQVTM and CDR2 ANQGSEA. This CDR3 region has 12 residues. V was pared by 6 bases and J by 7 bases, with 6 bases of the junction left unmatched. The CDR3 here is CSVGWGQNIQYF. CDR3 in DNA: TGCAGCGTAGGGTGGGGACAGAACATTCAGTACTTC.

J is TRBJ1-1 and V is TRBV5-4, with 11 nucleotides matching TRBD1. CDR3 length: 15 residues. Trimming took 6 bases from V and 3 from J; bases not matched to a gene: 7. In germline, CDR1 is SGHNT, CDR2 YYREEE (reference sequence). The DNA for the CDR3 is TGTGCCAGCACATGGACAGGGGGCAGCGACACTGAAGCTTTCTTT. This codes for CASTWTGGSDTEAFF.

This clone was seen more than once but under ten times. DNA for the CDR3: TGTGCCGGACAGCTGAACACTGAAGCTTTCTTT. Encoded protein: CAGQLNTEAFF. The V and J genes are TRBV30 and TRBJ1-1, with D tentatively TRBD1 (6 bases). The CDR3 length is 11 residues. Germline CDR1 and CDR2: GTSNPN and SVGIG (reference sequence). V was clipped by 8 bases and J by 0 bases, with 7 bases between them. The whole variable domain, remainder taken from reference TRBV30 and TRBJ1-1, is SQTIHQWPATLVQPVGSPLSLECTVEGTSNPNLYWYRQAAGRGLQLLFYSVGIGQISSEVPQNLSASRPQDRQFILSSKKLLLSDSGFYLCAGQLNTEAFFGQGTRLTVV.

J is TRBJ2-2 and V is TRBV11-3; TRBD2 might be the D (7 bases). Germline CDR1 is SGHNT and CDR2 is YENEEA. Trimming took 2 bases from V and 4 from J, leaving 11 bases between them. This CDR3 region has 15 residues. The chain's CDR3 is CASSLRGALTGELFF. The CDR3 region has the DNA TGTGCCAGCAGCTTACGGGGGGCCCTCACCGGGGAGCTGTTTTTT.

This clone was counted a few times. This rearrangement joins TRBV6-5 to TRBJ2-5; 8 bases match TRBD1. This CDR3 comprises 13 residues. Germline CDR1 reads MNHEY; CDR2 reads SVGAGI. Germline trimming cut 6 bases from V and 5 bases from J; bases unmatched to any gene: 5. CDR3 sequence reads: CASRRTGRETQYF. CDR3 DNA sequence: TGTGCCAGCAGACGGACAGGGAGGGAGACCCAGTACTTC.

This clone has only a few counts. The chain couples TRBV18 to TRBJ1-3; D is uncertain. The ends were cut back, 6 bases at V and 0 bases at J, with 12 bases in the middle. This CDR3 has 15 residues. The germline V gene encodes CDR1 KGHSH and CDR2 LQKENI. The CDR3 loop is CASSTGLHSGNTIYF. The CDR3, as DNA: TGTGCCAGCTCTACCGGACTGCACTCTGGAAACACCATATATTTT.

Only a few counts were recorded for this clone. This chain links TRBV5-1 with TRBJ2-1; 7 nucleotides align to TRBD2. Trimming at V came to 4 bases and at J to 1 base, leaving 8 bases not matched to a gene. This CDR3 has 16 amino acids. Per germline, CDR1 SGHRS and CDR2 YFSETQ. This CDR3 reads CASSPLSGKSYNEQFF. The CDR3 coding sequence is TGCGCCAGCAGCCCATTAAGCGGGAAGTCCTACAATGAGCAGTTCTTC.

This clone was seen only a few times. The rearrangement links TRBV7-2 to TRBJ2-2, with a possible D match to TRBD1 (5 bases). Germline V gives CDR1 SGHTA, CDR2 FQGNSA. Trimming pared 4 bases from V and 6 bases from J, leaving 21 bases between. The CDR3 length is 17 residues. CDR3 residues: CASSWAKGEPIAGELFF. In DNA form, the CDR3 reads TGTGCCAGCAGCTGGGCTAAAGGGGAACCTATAGCCGGGGAGCTGTTTTTT.

The rearrangement joins TRBV6-6 to TRBJ1-2, with D possibly TRBD1 on 6 matching bases. The CDR3 is made up of 13 amino acids. CDR1 MNHNY and CDR2 SVGAGI come from the germline V gene (reference sequence). Trimming removed 6 bases at V and 1 base at J, with 9 bases between. The CDR3 DNA reads TGTGCCAGCAGCGACAGGAGTAACTATGGCTACACCTTC. This translates into CASSDRSNYGYTF.

This clone appeared a few times. The chain joins TRBV6-6 to TRBJ1-6; D remains ambiguous. Germline V gene lookup returns CDR1 MNHNY and CDR2 SVGAGI (reference sequence). V was shortened by 7 bases and J by 9 bases, with 19 bases between the two germline ends. This CDR3 comprises 15 residues. Here the CDR3 reads CASTAPEGKSSPLHF. The CDR3 coding sequence is TGTGCCAGCACCGCGCCGGAGGGCAAAAGTTCACCCCTCCACTTT.

This clone was found a few times. This chain uses TRBV5-6 with TRBJ2-7; TRBD2 aligns across 11 bases. CDR3 length: 16 amino acids. Germline CDR1 and CDR2: SGHDT and YYEEEE. V dropped 4 bases and J dropped 0; count of bases not matched to a gene: 6. As DNA, the CDR3 is TGTGCCAGCAGCGAGGGACTAGCGGCCCCCTCCTACGAGCAGTACTTC. Protein sequence: CASSEGLAAPSYEQYF. Variable domain in full (rest from reference TRBV5-6 and TRBJ2-7): DAGVTQSPTHLIKTRGQQVTLRCSPKSGHDTVSWYQQALGQGPQFIFQYYEEEERQRGNFPDRFSGHQFPNYSSELNVNALLLGDSALYLCASSEGLAAPSYEQYFGPGTRLTVT.

This clone occurred a few times. The rearrangement uses TRBV20-1 and TRBJ2-7; D is undetermined. This CDR3 is 11 amino acids long. Per the germline V gene, CDR1 is DFQATT and CDR2 is SNEGSKA (reference sequence). Trimming took 6 bases from V and 2 from J, leaving 8 bases between them. The CDR3 DNA reads TGCAGTGCGGAGAGTACCTACGAGCAGTACTTC. Translation: CSAESTYEQYF.

The sample holds a few counts of this clone. The chain uses TRBV7-9 and TRBJ2-2; maybe TRBD1 (7 bases). The CDR3 length is 15 residues. Germline V gene sequence: CDR1 SEHNR, CDR2 FQNEAQ (reference sequence). V lost 5 bases and J lost 5, with 15 bases in between. CDR3 in amino acids: CASSTQQGTTGELFF. The CDR3 coding sequence is TGTGCCAGCAGCACACAACAGGGGACTACCGGGGAGCTGTTTTTT.

This chain connects TRBV29-1 to TRBJ1-1; TRBD1 might be the D (6 bases). Between the trimmed V and J ends, which lost 7 bases and 0 bases, there was a span of 24 bases. The length of the CDR3 is 17 residues. Germline CDR1 and CDR2: SQVTM and ANQGSEA. The DNA of the CDR3 is TGCAGCGCATGGGGCCTACGACCGGGACAAATGAACACTGAAGCTTTCTTT. This sequence encodes CSAWGLRPGQMNTEAFF.

The V gene is TRBV30, the J gene TRBJ2-1; 10 bases match TRBD2. The V gene end was trimmed by 8 bases and the J gene end by 0 bases; junction bases not matched to a gene: 1. The CDR3 totals 13 residues. Germline V gives CDR1 GTSNPN, CDR2 SVGIG (reference sequence). For the CDR3, the DNA is TGTGCCAGGACTAGCGGCTCCTACAATGAGCAGTTCTTC. Translation gives CARTSGSYNEQFF.

The chain joins TRBV27 to TRBJ2-1; the D gene is possibly TRBD1 (7 bases). CDR1 is MNHEY and CDR2 is SMNVEV in the germline V gene (reference sequence). The CDR3 length is 15 residues. V was trimmed by 6 bases and J by 7 bases, leaving 19 bases between them. Here the CDR3 DNA reads TGTGCCAGCAGCGAGGGGGCTAGCGAGTGGAATGAGCAGTTCTTC. Translated: CASSEGASEWNEQFF.

This clone was detected a few times. The chain is built from TRBV5-6 and TRBJ2-1, with D tentatively TRBD1 (6 bases). Trimming took off 3 bases at V and 3 bases at J, with 16 bases between the two ends. Germline V lookup: CDR1 SGHDT, CDR2 YYEEEE. This CDR3 comprises 16 residues. The DNA of the CDR3 is TGTGCCAGCAGCTACCTGGGGGACACTATCTACAATGAGCAGTTCTTC. This encodes CASSYLGDTIYNEQFF.

For the CDR3, the DNA is TGCGCCAGCAGCCAAGATGCGGGGGCGAAAGGAAACACCATATATTTT. Protein sequence: CASSQDAGAKGNTIYF. This chain joins TRBV4-1 and TRBJ1-3; possibly TRBD1 for D (6 bases). Deletions cut 0 bases from V and 4 bases from J, with 13 bases between. CDR1 is MGHRA, CDR2 YSYEKL, per germline. The CDR3 spans 16 residues.

In this sample, this clone turned up a few times. This chain connects TRBV14 to TRBJ1-1, with D possibly TRBD1 on 6 matching bases. From germline, CDR1 is SGHDN and CDR2 FVKESK. The CDR3 is made up of 13 amino acids. V lost 4 bases and J 6 bases, leaving 12 bases between the germline ends. The CDR3: CASSRSGGSEAFF. The DNA of the CDR3 is TGTGCCAGCAGCCGTTCGGGGGGCTCTGAAGCTTTCTTT.

The table lists this clone with a few counts. The chain couples TRBV14 to TRBJ1-5; D remains ambiguous. Germline V gene sequence: CDR1 SGHDN, CDR2 FVKESK. With 0 bases removed from V and 4 bases from J, the gap between germline ends came to 4 bases. The CDR3 loop spans 13 amino acids. The chain's CDR3 is CASSQDGNQPQHF. CDR3 in DNA: TGTGCCAGCAGCCAAGACGGTAATCAGCCCCAGCATTTT.

The chain links TRBV5-1 to TRBJ2-5; TRBD2 matches at 13 bases. Trimming took 3 bases from V and 2 from J; bases not matched to a gene: 7. The germline V gene encodes CDR1 SGHRS and CDR2 YFSETQ. The CDR3 runs 17 residues. The CDR3 sequence: CASSSGLAGVGQETQYF. CDR3 sequence (DNA): TGCGCCAGCAGCTCCGGACTAGCGGGGGTTGGACAAGAGACCCAGTACTTC.

This clone turned up a few times. This rearrangement joins TRBV18 to TRBJ2-7, with unresolved D. The CDR3 totals 13 residues. The V gene lost 0 bases and the J gene lost 7 bases, with 10 bases spanning the gap. Germline-derived CDR1 and CDR2 are KGHSH and LQKENI. Here the CDR3 DNA reads TGTGCCAGCTCACCACCCACGGTGCGTGAGCAGTACTTC. Its translation is CASSPPTVREQYF.

This clone was seen only a few times. The chain uses TRBV11-3 and TRBJ2-2; D might be TRBD2 (6 bases). Germline V gene data show CDR1 as SGHNT and CDR2 as YENEEA. V lost 5 bases and J 1 base, leaving 14 bases between the germline ends. This CDR3 comprises 16 residues. DNA for the CDR3: TGTGCCAGCAGCGCGGGACGCGGAGGGAACACCGGGGAGCTGTTTTTT. As protein: CASSAGRGGNTGELFF.

The gene calls are TRBV29-1 and TRBJ1-2; a possible D gene is TRBD1 (5 bases). Germline V gives CDR1 SQVTM, CDR2 ANQGSEA. V was cut by 4 bases and J by 1 base, with 10 bases left in between. The CDR3 runs to 13 residues. The CDR3 protein is CSVVTVLNYGYTF. In DNA form, the CDR3 reads TGCAGCGTTGTGACAGTCCTTAACTATGGCTACACCTTC.

This clone was recorded a few times. CDR3 loop: CASSTIQGVDEKLFF. In DNA form, the CDR3 reads TGTGCCAGTAGTACAATCCAGGGTGTCGATGAAAAACTGTTTTTT. The chain has TRBV19 and TRBJ1-4, with D perhaps matching TRBD1 (5 bases). Deletions cut 4 bases from V and 6 bases from J, with 15 bases between. CDR1 is LNHDA and CDR2 is SQIVND in the germline V gene (reference sequence). The CDR3 is 15 amino acids.

This clone was found a few times. The chain employs TRBV27 and TRBJ2-1, with D perhaps TRBD2 (5 bases). The germline V gene encodes CDR1 MNHEY and CDR2 SMNVEV (reference sequence). This CDR3 has 13 amino acids. The V end lost 3 bases, the J end lost 8 bases, and 11 bases lay between the germline ends. For the CDR3, the DNA is TGTGCCAGCAGTTTTGTCCTAGCCGATGAGCAGTTCTTC. Its protein is CASSFVLADEQFF.

Remarks on this clone: The same CDR3 can be traced to other DNA sequences in this sample. This chain connects TRBV18 to TRBJ2-5, with 9 nucleotides matching TRBD1. The CDR3 has 14 amino acids. V was pared by 3 bases and J by 2 bases, with 1 base of the junction left unmatched. Germline V CDR1 and CDR2: KGHSH, LQKENI. CDR3 nucleotides: TGTGCCAGCTCACCGACAGGGGGGCAAGAGACCCAGTACTTC. Residues: CASSPTGGQETQYF.

This clone was detected a few times. The rearrangement joins TRBV7-2 to TRBJ2-1, with D uncertain. V lost 8 bases and J lost 0, with 11 bases in between. The CDR3 loop spans 14 amino acids. Germline-derived CDR1 and CDR2 are SGHTA and FQGNSA. CDR3 protein: CASAPGSSYNEQFF. The CDR3 region has the DNA TGTGCCAGCGCCCCTGGCAGCTCCTACAATGAGCAGTTCTTC. The full variable domain, with the rest looked up from reference TRBV7-2 and TRBJ2-1, is GAGVSQSPSNKVTEKGKDVELRCDPISGHTALYWYRQSLGQGLEFLIYFQGNSAPDKSGLPSDRFSAERTGGSVSTLTIQRTQQEDSAVYLCASAPGSSYNEQFFGPGTRLTVL.

The gene calls are TRBV30 and TRBJ2-6; D remains unclear. V was trimmed by 2 bases and J by 0 bases, leaving 8 bases between them. Germline loops: CDR1 GTSNPN, CDR2 SVGIG (reference sequence). This CDR3 contains 15 residues. The CDR3 here is CAWSPNSSGANVLTF. The CDR3 nucleotides are TGTGCCTGGAGTCCGAACTCCTCTGGGGCCAACGTCCTGACTTTC. Full variable domain (outside the CDR3, taken from reference TRBV30 and TRBJ2-6): SQTIHQWPATLVQPVGSPLSLECTVEGTSNPNLYWYRQAAGRGLQLLFYSVGIGQISSEVPQNLSASRPQDRQFILSSKKLLLSDSGFYLCAWSPNSSGANVLTFGAGSRLTVL.

This clone has only a few counts. V gene TRBV2 combines with J gene TRBJ2-7, with D unresolved. CDR3 length: 13 residues. Trimming cost V 8 bases and J 3 bases, with 14 bases left between them. The germline V gene has CDR1 SNHLY and CDR2 FYNNEI. CDR3 sequence reads: CASHSRAGYEQYF. CDR3 DNA sequence: TGTGCCAGCCACAGCCGCGCCGGCTACGAGCAGTACTTC.